This TCR beta chain was profiled in a study of T cell changes during pregnancy in multiple sclerosis. The germline CDR1 and CDR2 sequences are WSHSY and SAAADI. The CDR3 runs to 17 residues. The V segment lost 3 bases and the J segment 0 bases; nucleotides outside the gene matches: 5. The data were produced by immunoSEQ multiplex PCR, yet TCRdb's version contains in-frame clones alone and is incomplete. The table has fewer than 40,000 clones, roughly 94% seen once. This receptor was identified in a female donor with multiple sclerosis, enrolled in a pregnancy study. The source was CD4+ T cells from peripheral blood mononuclear cells, collected in the third trimester of pregnancy. The rearrangement links TRBV10-2 to TRBJ2-6; 7 bases are a match to TRBD2. CDR3 DNA: TGCGCCAGCAGTGACTTCGCGGGAGTCTCTGGGGCCAACGTCCTGACTTTC. It codes for CASSDFAGVSGANVLTF.